This T cell receptor (beta chain) originates from a study of blood T cell repertoires in COVID-19. Whole-study context: Donors in the United States, Italy and Spain gave samples during acute or convalescent COVID-19. Nucleic acid was either cDNA or gDNA, and it came from T cells, B-cell-depleted T cells, or PBMCs.

Original methodology: Nucleated cell counts were estimated from reference gene primer amplification. This table comes from immunoSEQ multiplex PCR, and its TCRdb copy is limited to in-frame clones, with some not included. V and J calls and clone size come straight from that table; D and trimming were deduced from the DNA. The sample consists of 40,000 to 60,000 clones, roughly 86% of them appearing once. The CDR3 loop spans 13 amino acids. Germline V gives CDR1 LGHDT, CDR2 YNNKEL (reference sequence). The sequenced sample consisted of peripheral blood. This sequence joins TRBV3-1 (or the pseudogene TRBV3-2) and TRBJ2-2, with D tentatively TRBD1 (5 bases). This clonotype was obtained from a man aged 40-49 years with active COVID-19. DNA for the CDR3: TGTGCTACAGGACGAACGAACACCGGGGAGCTGTTTTTT. It is translated as CATGRTNTGELFF.